The source of this T cell receptor beta chain is a study of cytomegalovirus exposure and HLA in healthy donors (dated by TCRdb to the late 2010s). Some background on the complete study: An earlier analysis of approximately 550 of the donors reported about 250 Gb of sequence data and 100 million to 130 million unique TCR beta sequences from about 200 million T cells. Across under 500 genotyped donors of the cohort, an average of about 220,000 unique TCR beta nucleotide sequences per donor were sequenced, and roughly 20% of those sequences were non-productive. All discovery cohort repertoires had been generated using a single sequencing platform. About five DR-DQ haplotypes were handled as single units for association and clustering because linkage in the cohort was strong. Class I and class II HLA loci were covered by the typing at four-digit resolution. Donor age, sex, ethnicity and CMV serostatus were collected together with the repertoire data. Roughly 300 gigabases of sequencing data and 70 million to 95 million unique TCR sequences made up an early release that covered 500 to 650 HLA-typed donors. High-throughput TCR immunosequencing, statistical association of individual TCRs with disease status, and machine learning were combined to predict cytomegalovirus infection status. A later analysis re-examined previously published TCR beta repertoires from about 700 donors and added high-resolution HLA genotyping to investigate patterns of TCR occurrence. An earlier analysis of roughly 600 of the donors used high-throughput TCR beta sequencing to judge whether each TCR beta V gene segment behaved as functional or pseudogenic. The T cell repertoires of several hundred subjects were profiled by immunosequencing and related to cytomegalovirus serostatus. In addition to the first cohort of approximately 670 subjects, a separate validation cohort of around 110 different subjects was used. A later genetic analysis took genome-wide SNP genotypes for about 65% of the 666 donors and used that subset as a discovery cohort. The aim of the study was to test whether cataloging public T cell receptors could identify signatures of past pathogen exposure. Among the roughly 400 genotyped donors, approximately 81% belonged to the genetic ancestry cluster associated with self-reported Caucasian donors. The number of donors typed differed by locus, with about 629-640 for A, B, C, DRB1 and DQB1, around 520 for DQA1, 606 for DPA1, and 472 for DPB1. Rather than using new phenotypic data, the later analysis identified candidate immune exposures from TCR beta sequences and from how often those sequences occurred across donors. Results and caveats for the whole study, not just this receptor: Because counts were too low, fewer than 20 rarely observed V segments, including chromosome 9 orphons, were excluded from the earlier analysis of 587 of the donors. Most CMV-associated TCR beta chains appeared to be HLA-restricted in a later analysis, and the HLA associations seemed to be driven largely by CMV exposure. A later analysis found that HLA-associated TCR beta chains were more clonally expanded and had lower generation probabilities than equally common non-associated chains. A further reported finding was that TCR beta sequences accurately predicted the HLA-A and HLA-B alleles for most subjects in the first cohort. CMV serostatus was the only immune exposure information available for the cohort. Assigning TCR associations to individual alleles was difficult when HLA alleles, especially DR and DQ, strongly co-occurred. The study listed 150 to 200 TCR beta chains as associated with cytomegalovirus. A later analysis found that TCR association rates varied across HLA loci, with DRB1 alleles showing the most associated TCRs and HLA-C alleles the fewest. In an earlier analysis of approximately 600 of the donors, most TCR beta V segments were observed in productive rearrangements about 87% or about 30% of the time, broadly matching IMGT annotations. Correlated functional status among segregating V segments might reflect linkage disequilibrium, but an unknown experimental factor could not be ruled out. In a later analysis, some 17,000 TCR beta sequences were associated with specific HLA alleles at a false discovery rate of 0.05. The 87-base-pair reads could not distinguish some IMGT-functional V segments, including TRBV6-2 and TRBV6-3, so those segments were excluded. Most TCR sequences were seen in very few donors, while some public TCRs were found in many individuals. It was suggested by the authors that the approach could potentially be generalized to other disease states and immunological phenotypes. Only TCR beta chains were sequenced in this cohort, and the absence of alpha or paired-chain data limited detectable features. In a later genetic analysis, a missense DCLRE1C variant was associated with V-gene and J-gene trimming of TCR beta chains, and the association was replicated in an independent cohort. According to a later analysis, parvovirus B19, influenza, CMV and Epstein-Barr virus appeared linked to several top co-occurrence clusters. A cluster of highly shared sequence variants was judged likely to be a technical artifact of the sequencing pipeline. In vitro tests confirmed that a few of the cytomegalovirus-associated TCR beta chains recognize cytomegalovirus antigens. Because some donors lacked HLA typing at each locus, the association tests relied only on the typed subset. The classifier was reported to diagnose cytomegalovirus status with high specificity and sensitivity in both the original and validation cohorts. The presence/absence analyses assumed that sequencing depth was roughly uniform across donors, and that assumption may not be true. A later genetic analysis reported fewer N-insertions in productive TCRs among donors in an Asian-associated ancestry cluster than the roughly 700-donor mean.

As for this clone: Its antigen has not been determined. No qualities accompany the bases; no much larger clone lies one base away.

Library creation used the immunoSEQ multiplex PCR assay. A mixture of 60 forward primers for TCR Vbeta segments and 13 reverse primers for TCR Jbeta segments was used in the multiplex PCR. A multiplex PCR assay on genomic DNA amplified the CDR3 region of rearranged TCR beta genes. The Illumina HiSeq System was used to sequence the amplified TCR beta libraries as 87-base-pair reads. Per the authors' processing: A later analysis tallied tens of millions of unique TCR beta chains across the 650 to 750 repertoires, and some 12 million of those chains were shared by two or more donors. A nearest-neighbor algorithm error-corrected the raw reads and collapsed the reads into unique sequences, merging closely related sequences to remove PCR and sequencing errors. Alignment of CDR3 sequences to IMGT reference sequences was used to assign V, D and J gene segments. For a sequence to be retained, at least a six-nucleotide match to both a V gene segment and a J gene segment was required. A rearrangement counted as productive if the CDR3 had no stop codons and remained in frame with V and J, and every other rearrangement counted as non-productive. CDR3 was defined according to IMGT convention as the region running from the second conserved V-encoded cysteine to the conserved J-encoded phenylalanine. In an earlier analysis of more than 550 of the donors, sequences lacking an unambiguous match to a single V gene segment were excluded. An earlier analysis of approximately 590 of the donors classified V segments as functional when productive rearrangements were above 56.7% and as segregating when the standard deviation between donors was above 5%. To diagnose cytomegalovirus status from the catalog of TCR beta chain sequences, a statistical classification framework was built. In a later analysis, TCR nucleotide sequences were compared against IMGT/GENE-DB human TR gene sequences so that V and J genes could be assigned. A later analysis assigned CDR3 sequences and most-parsimonious VDJ recombination scenarios with the TCRdist pipeline. In a later analysis, every TCR beta chain was defined by the combination of its CDR3 amino acid sequence and its V-gene family, and reads without a unique V-gene family were dropped. To address suspected cross-contamination and a sequencing artifact, a later analysis removed under 600 highly shared, low-generation-probability nucleotide sequences. For each public chain, a later analysis derived a clonal expansion index from normalized ranks of inferred template counts within each repertoire. In a later analysis, generation probabilities were computed with a VDJ recombination model fitted to out-of-frame rearrangements, and the resulting probabilities were checked against IGoR. A later analysis scored TCR-TCR, TCR-HLA and TCR-CMV co-occurrence with hypergeometric tests, applying a repertoire-size bias correction to TCR pairs. In a later analysis, false discovery rates were estimated by permuting HLA or CMV assignments 20 times. In a later analysis, co-occurring TCRs were grouped using DBSCAN, with TCRdist sequence similarity added in when clustering inside HLA-allele-positive subsets. Repertoires with fewer than 30,000 or more than 120,000 public chains, plus five repertoires with anomalous nucleotide sharing, were excluded from co-occurrence clustering. Drawn from immuneACCESS, this table holds only the in-frame rearrangements with V and J called that TCRdb kept. Clones are partly lost; checked studies trace under half to an unresolved V gene and leave the rest unexplained. That table supplies the V and J calls and clone size; D and trimming were determined from the DNA. In this sample the table shows approximately 110,000 clones, roughly 74% of which occur a single time. The ten largest clones represent approximately 0.9% of the sample.

The cohort was made up of approximately 670 healthy bone marrow donors. All cohort members were sampled while nominally healthy, although unrecorded immune exposures were likely present. The donor was CMV seronegative and was included in the group of about 400 seronegative cohort members. Each donor provided a peripheral blood sample, and peripheral blood mononuclear cells were used for TCR beta sequencing. The Qiagen DNeasy Blood Extraction Kit was used to extract genomic DNA from the blood cell samples. The germline V gene supplies CDR1 MNHNS and CDR2 SASEGT. The CDR3 runs 15 amino acids, cysteine and phenylalanine included. The CDR3 DNA has 45 bases and is translated from base 1. V gives up 5 bases and J gives up 0 bases, and the segment between their germline ends measures 13 bases.

The TCR originated in a woman aged 25-40 years in good health and CMV-seronegative. Sequences were obtained from PBMCs. The rearranged segments are TRBV6-1 and TRBJ1-1; the best D guess is TRBD1, with 5 bases matching. The CDR3 in this case is CASSLSGGMNTEAFF. The bases read TGTGCCAGCAGTCTATCGGGGGGGATGAACACTGAAGCTTTCTTT.